This TCR beta chain is drawn from a study of blood T cells in healthy people across ages (dated by TCRdb to the mid-2010s). Regarding the complete study: Template switching captured roughly one uniquely barcoded TCR beta cDNA molecule per two T cells in model experiments. The study measured age-related changes in TCR beta repertoire diversity using deep sequencing normalized with unique cDNA molecular identifiers. The donors were split into four age groups: young (average around 15 years), middle-aged (roughly 39), aged (approximately 60) and long-lived (roughly 86). Using the same blood draw, the study looked at two additional independent replicas of 1 million unique cDNA reads for two donors, one aged 18 to 30 and the other aged 80 or older. Overall study results and their limits: The long-lived group showed more naive CD4+ T cells, fewer expanded clones and increased TCR diversity than the aged group, suggesting age selection. Estimates of total diversity based on one million sequenced T cells were regarded as lower bounds and as underestimates. As age increased, observed TCR beta diversity per million T cells dropped in a roughly linear way, and a significant reduction was already evident by age 40. Observed TCR beta diversity correlated strongly with the percentage of naive T cells measured by flow cytometry. Conclusive comparison of naive and antigen-experienced compartments was prevented by the profiling of bulk unsorted PBMCs. Because the CMV infection status of the donors was unknown, age-related changes in expanded clonotypes may potentially have been confounded.

In this sample, this clonotype turned up a few times. This receptor's antigen is unknown. It has no much larger one-base neighbor in the sample; base qualities were not kept. CDR1 DFQATT and CDR2 SNEGSKA were looked up in the germline V gene (reference sequence). Including the terminal cysteine and phenylalanine, the CDR3 comprises 13 residues. CDR3 DNA is the only sequence kept; it has 39 bases, read in frame from the first base. Trimming at the junction amounts to 4 bases on V and 2 bases on J, and the germline ends lie 12 bases apart. Library construction relied on 5' RACE. Sequencing took place on an Illumina HiSeq 2500. A second PCR of roughly 6 to 11 cycles was run with a J-beta primer mix and a sample-barcoded 5' primer. A unique molecular identifier was introduced onto each TCR beta cDNA molecule by a template-switch 5' adaptor carrying 12 random nucleotides. At least 2.5 million CDR3-containing paired-end reads were obtained from each sample. All of the RNA was converted into first-strand cDNA using the Mint cDNA synthesis kit, with a TRBC-specific oligonucleotide serving as the primer. After uracil-DNA glycosylase treatment, a first 18-cycle PCR used universal primers M1SS and BC2_uni_R on all cDNA. The authors processed their data as follows. For normalization, 1 million high-quality reads were randomly selected from each sample, with every read carrying a distinct molecular identifier. Reads sharing molecular identifiers were discarded rather than binned into consensus sequences. MiTCR, set to a Q25 quality threshold and the strictest error-elimination algorithm, was used for CDR3 identification, clonotype clustering and error correction. A nonparametric unseen species model with Euler transformation was used to estimate lower-bound total TCR beta diversity. The raw public reads went through TCRdb reprocessing: fastp at Q25, MiXCR clone calling, in-frame beta chains kept. Each CDR3 protein gets just one entry, which takes the most common genes and DNA from the rows behind it. The V and J calls were determined by TCRdb, not by the authors. The table for this sample lists about 570,000 distinct CDR3 sequences; about 27% of them were counted only once. Clones ranked in the top ten supply approximately 3.7% of the sample.

Systemically healthy Caucasian individuals from Russia, over 30 in total and aged roughly 6 to 90 years, were included as donors. Around 10 milliliters of peripheral blood were collected from each donor into EDTA-treated Vacutainer tubes. Ficoll-Paque density-gradient centrifugation was used to isolate PBMCs, with at least 7 million per sample. Trizol reagent was used to extract total RNA from the PBMCs, yielding at least 5 micrograms per sample. Naive CD45RAhigh/CD27high T cell percentages were measured by flow cytometry on a PBMC aliquot from every donor. The same sample was also studied in work on T cells of mothers and their children. The second investigation adds: Nine systemically healthy Caucasian individuals, comprising three mothers and their six children, were included as donors. cDNA synthesis used all of the extracted RNA, with roughly 1.5 ug of RNA in each 15 ul reaction. In the second PCR, the M1S primer introduced both the sample barcodes and 2-4 random nucleotides. More than 8 million TCR beta CDR3 reads were obtained from each mother, and some 3.3 million reads were obtained from each child. Thymic selection shapes the output of TCR recombination in a similar way in related and unrelated pairs, and inherited differences have a minor effect. Related mother-child pairs always showed normalized repertoire overlap that was slightly higher than in unrelated mother-child pairs, though the difference was never significant. No persistent microchimeric T cell clones were found, with a detection sensitivity of approximately 110 clones per million clonotypes. To look for features that set related mother-child pairs apart from unrelated individuals, the researchers ran deep NGS to compare the TCR beta repertoires of mothers and children. On average, the children were roughly 10 +/- 4 years old, while the mothers were about 38 +/- 4 years old. After adapter ligation with NEBNext reagents, the libraries were sequenced on Illumina HiSeq 2000 with 100+100 nt paired-end reads. To avoid cross-contamination, the mother libraries and the child libraries were prepared a month apart and sequenced in separate runs. Between roughly 500,000 and 2,000,000 distinct TCR beta clonotypes were identified per donor. Naive TCR beta clonotypes were estimated from low-frequency clonotypes matched to each donor's FACS-determined naive share, without sorting.

This chain joins TRBV20-1 to TRBJ2-7; the D region may be TRBD1 or TRBD2, each matching 5 bases equally. The TCR sequence derives from a boy between 2 and 10 years old in good health. Sequenced sample: blood. The DNA sequence is TGCAGTGCTACCCCGGGGCTCGCCTACGAGCAGTACTTC. Its translation is CSATPGLAYEQYF.